Listed below are T cell receptor beta chains from one sample, sequenced in a study of shared clonotypes between healthy human individuals. Only in-frame clones appear in the TCRdb table, and some are missing; sequencing was by immunoSEQ multiplex PCR. The sample has about 710,000 clones; around 77% are singletons. The sequenced sample consisted of memory CD4+ T cells sorted from blood. The receptor set was obtained from a woman in her 30s in good health. CDR3s include the opening cysteine and the closing phenylalanine or tryptophan. D genes are given only for firm matches. Clone size is not always given. Where it is, it says once, few, many or a class for expanded clones.

J: TRBJ1-4; V: TRBV10-3; size: .; D: TRBD1; CDR3: CAIRGQGDNEKLFF; DNA: TGTGCCATCAGAGGACAGGGGGATAATGAAAAACTGTTTTTT
J: TRBJ2-7; V: TRBV6-5; size: .; D: .; CDR3: CASSYRHNPSEQYF; DNA: TGTGCCAGCAGTTACCGACACAACCCCTCGGAGCAGTACTTC
J: TRBJ1-5; V: TRBV15; size: once; D: .; CDR3: CATSRDRRGGSQPQHF; DNA: TGTGCCACCAGCAGAGATCGGCGGGGGGGTAGTCAGCCCCAGCATTTT
J: TRBJ1-1; V: TRBV29-1; size: .; D: .; CDR3: CSVVAKTANTEAFF; DNA: TGCAGCGTTGTAGCCAAGACGGCGAACACTGAAGCTTTCTTT
J: TRBJ2-1; V: TRBV5-4; size: .; D: .; CDR3: CASSPDRNQQFF; DNA: TGTGCCAGCAGCCCAGACAGGAATCAGCAGTTCTTC
J: TRBJ2-1; V: TRBV2; size: once; D: .; CDR3: CASSERAARYNEQFF; DNA: TGTGCCAGCAGTGAAAGAGCGGCGAGGTACAATGAGCAGTTCTTC
J: TRBJ1-4; V: TRBV15; size: few; D: TRBD1; CDR3: CATSRGVGRQGSTNEKLFF; DNA: TGTGCCACCAGCAGGGGGGTTGGTAGACAGGGGTCAACTAATGAAAAACTGTTTTTT
J: TRBJ2-3; V: TRBV7-9; size: .; D: .; CDR3: CASSLGDLGNTDTQYF; DNA: TGTGCCAGCAGCTTAGGAGACTTGGGTAACACAGATACGCAGTATTTT
J: TRBJ2-7; V: TRBV6-1; size: few; D: .; CDR3: CASRRDQAGEQYF; DNA: TGTGCCAGCAGGAGGGACCAGGCCGGCGAGCAGTACTTC
J: TRBJ1-5; V: TRBV28; size: .; D: TRBD1; CDR3: CASRFGAGGAQPQHF; DNA: TGTGCCAGCAGATTCGGGGCAGGGGGGGCTCAGCCCCAGCATTTT
J: TRBJ1-1; V: TRBV11-2; size: .; D: .; CDR3: CASSLPGRLTEAFF; DNA: TGTGCCAGCAGCTTACCGGGACGGCTCACTGAAGCTTTCTTT
J: TRBJ2-3; V: TRBV5-5; size: many; D: TRBD2; CDR3: CASSLVERGFTDTQYF; DNA: TGTGCCAGCAGCTTGGTTGAGCGGGGGTTCACAGATACGCAGTATTTT
J: TRBJ1-5; V: TRBV18; size: .; D: .; CDR3: CASSPPVGQPQHF; DNA: TGTGCCAGCTCACCTCCGGTAGGTCAGCCCCAGCATTTT
J: TRBJ2-1; V: TRBV14; size: .; D: TRBD2; CDR3: CASSQEAGVQFF; DNA: TGTGCCAGCAGCCAAGAGGCGGGAGTGCAGTTCTTC
J: TRBJ1-2; V: TRBV2; size: .; D: TRBD1; CDR3: CARTGGGYGYTF; DNA: TGTGCCAGGACAGGGGGCGGCTATGGCTACACCTTC
J: TRBJ2-7; V: TRBV28; size: .; D: TRBD2; CDR3: CASSLRSGGTLVEQYF; DNA: TGTGCCAGCAGTTTAAGGTCGGGAGGTACCCTCGTTGAGCAGTACTTC
J: TRBJ2-5; V: TRBV11-2; size: once; D: TRBD2; CDR3: CASSLVLAGGQYF; DNA: TGTGCCAGCAGCTTAGTCCTAGCGGGAGGACAGTACTTC
J: TRBJ2-1; V: TRBV30; size: .; D: .; CDR3: CAWSVSSNNEQFF; DNA: TGTGCCTGGAGTGTAAGTAGCAACAATGAGCAGTTCTTC
J: TRBJ1-2; V: TRBV5-1; size: .; D: .; CDR3: CASRLRGFANYGYTF; DNA: TGCGCCAGCAGATTGAGGGGGTTTGCTAACTATGGCTACACCTTC
J: TRBJ2-7; V: TRBV5-1; size: many; D: TRBD2; CDR3: CASSLAGEGKQYF; DNA: TGCGCCAGCAGCTTGGCCGGGGAGGGGAAGCAGTACTTC
J: TRBJ2-1; V: TRBV2; size: once; D: TRBD1; CDR3: CASSRGLYNEQFF; DNA: TGTGCCAGCAGCAGGGGGCTTTACAATGAGCAGTTCTTC
J: TRBJ2-7; V: TRBV7-8; size: .; D: TRBD2; CDR3: CASSLAGTTYEQYF; DNA: TGTGCCAGCAGCTTAGCCGGGACTACGTACGAGCAGTACTTC
J: TRBJ2-7; V: TRBV2; size: .; D: .; CDR3: CASIGEGYEQYF; DNA: TGTGCCAGCATAGGTGAGGGCTACGAGCAGTACTTC
J: TRBJ2-3; V: TRBV10-3; size: .; D: .; CDR3: CATLDSAPTDTQYF; DNA: TGTGCCACCCTGGACTCAGCGCCCACAGATACGCAGTATTTT
J: TRBJ2-7; V: TRBV11-3; size: .; D: .; CDR3: CASRERAPSVFYEQYF; DNA: TGTGCCAGCAGAGAACGGGCTCCAAGTGTTTTTTACGAGCAGTACTTC
J: TRBJ2-1; V: TRBV9; size: .; D: TRBD1; CDR3: CASSPPGDRGQFDQFF; DNA: TGTGCCAGCAGCCCCCCGGGGGACAGGGGGCAATTTGATCAGTTCTTC
J: TRBJ1-5; V: TRBV11-2; size: few; D: .; CDR3: CASSFSNDQPQHF; DNA: TGTGCCAGCAGCTTTTCCAATGATCAGCCCCAGCATTTT
J: TRBJ1-5; V: TRBV19; size: .; D: .; CDR3: CASRGFSNQPQHF; DNA: TGTGCCAGTAGGGGGTTCAGCAATCAGCCCCAGCATTTT
J: TRBJ1-1; V: TRBV29-1; size: few; D: .; CDR3: CSVVSTRTEAFF; DNA: TGCAGCGTTGTCAGCACAAGGACTGAAGCTTTCTTT
J: TRBJ2-7; V: TRBV19; size: few; D: .; CDR3: CASSRAGGLGEQYF; DNA: TGTGCCAGTAGTAGGGCAGGAGGGTTGGGCGAGCAGTACTTC
J: TRBJ1-2; V: TRBV18; size: many; D: .; CDR3: CASSPGTGYGYTF; DNA: TGTGCCAGCTCACCGGGGACTGGATATGGCTACACCTTC
J: TRBJ1-2; V: TRBV5-1; size: .; D: .; CDR3: CASNQQASDYGYTF; DNA: TGCGCCAGCAACCAACAGGCTTCGGACTATGGCTACACCTTC
J: TRBJ2-2; V: TRBV5-1; size: .; D: .; CDR3: CASSLGSNTGELFF; DNA: TGCGCCAGCAGCTTAGGCTCGAACACCGGGGAGCTGTTTTTT
J: TRBJ2-2; V: TRBV27; size: .; D: .; CDR3: CASSATGREPGELFF; DNA: TGTGCCAGCAGTGCTACCGGACGCGAACCCGGGGAGCTGTTTTTT
J: TRBJ2-2; V: TRBV7-9; size: once; D: .; CDR3: CAIPGGGRPLNTGELFF; DNA: TGTGCCATCCCGGGGGGCGGGAGACCCCTGAACACCGGGGAGCTGTTTTTT
J: TRBJ2-5; V: TRBV28; size: .; D: TRBD2; CDR3: CASSLWRGFGETQYF; DNA: TGTGCCAGCAGTTTATGGCGGGGGTTTGGAGAGACCCAGTACTTC
J: TRBJ2-1; V: TRBV7-7; size: .; D: .; CDR3: CASSTTLGNEQFF; DNA: TGTGCCAGCAGCACCACTCTGGGAAATGAGCAGTTCTTC
J: TRBJ2-1; V: TRBV18; size: few; D: .; CDR3: CASSANTGTHNEQFF; DNA: TGTGCCAGCTCAGCTAATACCGGGACCCACAATGAGCAGTTCTTC
J: TRBJ1-3; V: TRBV30; size: once; D: .; CDR3: CAWSAPRGSLGPGNTIYF; DNA: TGTGCCTGGAGTGCCCCCAGGGGTAGTTTGGGGCCTGGAAACACCATATATTTT